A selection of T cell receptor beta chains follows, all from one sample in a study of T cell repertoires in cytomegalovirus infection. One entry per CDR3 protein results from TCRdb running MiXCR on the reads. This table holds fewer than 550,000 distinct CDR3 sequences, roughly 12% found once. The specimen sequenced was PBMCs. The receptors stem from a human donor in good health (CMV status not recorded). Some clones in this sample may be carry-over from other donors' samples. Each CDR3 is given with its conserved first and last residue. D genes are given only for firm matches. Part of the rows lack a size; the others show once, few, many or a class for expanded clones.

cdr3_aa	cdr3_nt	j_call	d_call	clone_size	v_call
CASSPPGVSSYEQYF	TGTGCCAGCAGCCCACCCGGAGTGAGTTCCTACGAGCAGTACTTC	TRBJ2-7	-	few	TRBV28
CASSRGTDTEAFF	TGTGCCAGCAGCCGCGGGACAGACACTGAAGCTTTCTTT	TRBJ1-1	TRBD1	few	TRBV7-9
CASSLVSGGTDTQYF	TGTGCCAGCAGCTTGGTCAGCGGGGGCACAGATACGCAGTATTTT	TRBJ2-3	TRBD2	-	TRBV5-6
CASNSGGGNQPQHF	TGTGCCAGCAATTCGGGGGGCGGGAATCAGCCCCAGCATTTT	TRBJ1-5	-	many	TRBV28
CASSPSPGGTEAFF	TGTGCCAGCAGCCCGTCGCCCGGAGGCACTGAAGCTTTCTTT	TRBJ1-1	-	many	TRBV7-9
CASSLTGGINTGELFF	TGTGCCAGCAGTTTAACTGGGGGAATCAACACCGGGGAGCTGTTTTTT	TRBJ2-2	-	many	TRBV11-2
CASSLGGSGETQYF	TGTGCCAGCAGTCTGGGCGGTAGCGGGGAGACCCAGTACTTC	TRBJ2-5	TRBD2	many	TRBV12-3/TRBV12-4
CSGGQQQGGGSGANVQTF	TGCAGCGGAGGACAGCAACAGGGAGGAGGCTCTGGGGCCAACGTCCAGACTTTC	TRBJ2-6	-	-	TRBV29-1
CSAGTRTSGVDEQFF	TGCAGTGCTGGAACACGGACTAGCGGGGTCGATGAGCAGTTCTTC	TRBJ2-1	TRBD2	few	TRBV20-1
CASSSVLSYNEQFF	TGTGCCAGCAGTTCGGTGCTGTCCTACAATGAGCAGTTCTTC	TRBJ2-1	-	few	TRBV12-3/TRBV12-4
CASSSPNRVDYGYTF	TGTGCCAGCAGTTCTCCTAACAGGGTAGACTATGGCTACACCTTC	TRBJ1-2	-	many	TRBV28
CASSPGLAGSRSYNEQFF	TGCGCCAGCAGCCCGGGACTAGCGGGGAGTAGGTCCTACAATGAGCAGTTCTTC	TRBJ2-1	TRBD2	-	TRBV5-1
CATSKFGTDEAFF	TGTGCCACCAGCAAGTTCGGGACAGATGAAGCTTTCTTT	TRBJ1-1	TRBD1	many	TRBV15
CASSLGGLAEYNEQFF	TGTGCCAGCAGCCTTGGGGGCCTAGCCGAATACAATGAGCAGTTCTTC	TRBJ2-1	-	-	TRBV5-6
CASSVREWIETQYF	TGTGCCAGCAGCGTTCGGGAGTGGATAGAGACCCAGTACTTC	TRBJ2-5	-	many	TRBV7-9
CSVDRGLGDTQYF	TGCAGCGTTGATAGAGGGTTGGGAGATACGCAGTATTTT	TRBJ2-3	-	few	TRBV29-1
CATSRVDFQIYEQYF	TGTGCCACCAGCAGAGTTGACTTTCAGATCTACGAGCAGTACTTC	TRBJ2-7	-	few	TRBV15
CASSQAKGTEAFF	TGTGCCAGCAGCCAGGCCAAGGGCACTGAAGCTTTCTTT	TRBJ1-1	-	few	TRBV3-1
CASSIDRRGNTEAFF	TGTGCCAGTAGTATAGACCGGCGAGGGAACACTGAAGCTTTCTTT	TRBJ1-1	-	many	TRBV19
CASSQVYSYNSPLHF	TGTGCCAGCAGCCAAGTCTACTCCTATAATTCACCCCTCCACTTT	TRBJ1-6	-	few	TRBV14
CASSPRGQGYTEAFF	TGTGCCAGCAGCCCCCGAGGACAGGGGTACACTGAAGCTTTCTTT	TRBJ1-1	TRBD1	many	TRBV3-1
CASSPSGQGVGYTF	TGTGCCAGCAGCCCGTCGGGACAGGGGGTTGGCTACACCTTC	TRBJ1-2	TRBD1	many	TRBV7-3
CSAPGVRETQYF	TGCAGTGCCCCCGGAGTGCGGGAGACCCAGTACTTC	TRBJ2-5	-	-	TRBV20-1
CASSQEFAGEEKLFF	TGTGCCAGCAGCCAAGAATTTGCAGGGGAGGAAAAACTGTTTTTT	TRBJ1-4	-	many	TRBV4-2